Below are 17 T cell receptor beta chains sequenced from a single sample in a study of blood T cell repertoires in COVID-19. Clones were read by immunoSEQ multiplex PCR, and TCRdb kept only the in-frame ones, dropping some. The sample consists of around 340,000 clones, around 90% of them appearing once. The sequencing sample was made of peripheral blood. The source of these receptors is an older woman with COVID-19, enrolled during active disease.

The chain couples TRBV20-1 to TRBJ2-3; D is unclear. The CDR3 is 13 residues long. Germline V gene sequence: CDR1 DFQATT, CDR2 SNEGSKA (reference sequence). Deletions cut 8 bases from V and 4 bases from J, with 16 bases between. The CDR3 DNA reads as TGCAGTTCAAGTGTAGTTAGCTCAGATACGCAGTATTTT. Amino acid sequence: CSSSVVSSDTQYF.

The rearrangement uses TRBV7-2 and TRBJ2-5; a weak D match, TRBD2 (5 bases). The V and J ends lost 1 base and 5 bases respectively, with 11 bases between them. The CDR3 contains 14 residues. Germline V gene sequence: CDR1 SGHTA, CDR2 FQGNSA. As DNA, the CDR3 is TGTGCCAGCAGCTTAGTAGGAGGCAGCGAGACCCAGTACTTC. Its protein is CASSLVGGSETQYF.

This clone was detected only once. The chain employs TRBV21-1 and TRBJ1-1. TRBV21-1 is assigned pseudogene status. CDR3 size: 13 residues. The CDR3 loop is CASRSEGRPEAFF. As DNA, the CDR3 is TGTGCCAGCCGCTCGGAGGGGCGACCTGAAGCTTTCTTT.

The V gene is TRBV15, the J gene TRBJ2-1, with D tentatively TRBD2 (6 bases). CDR3 length equals 17 residues. Per the germline V gene, CDR1 is LNHNV and CDR2 is YYDKDF (reference sequence). With 2 bases removed from V and 2 bases from J, the gap between germline ends came to 16 bases. CDR3 loop: CATSRSSSGVAYNEQFF. DNA for the CDR3: TGTGCCACCAGCAGATCATCCTCGGGGGTTGCCTACAATGAGCAGTTCTTC.

The count of this clone is one. Other DNA sequences from this sample encode an identical CDR3 as well. The chain carries TRBV6-4 and TRBJ1-1; unclear D gene. The CDR3 runs 13 residues. V lost 4 bases and J 0 bases, leaving 6 bases between the germline ends. Germline V lookup: CDR1 MRHNA, CDR2 SNTAGT. The CDR3 sequence is CASSATVNTEAFF. As DNA, the CDR3 is TGTGCCAGCAGTGCCACAGTGAACACTGAAGCTTTCTTT.

V and J are TRBV18 and TRBJ1-3; 9 nucleotides line up with TRBD1. Germline CDR1 and CDR2: KGHSH and LQKENI. V gave up 6 bases and J gave up 4 bases; unmatched junction bases: 7. The CDR3 extends over 15 amino acids. CDR3 bases: TGTGCCAGCTCGCCGGGACAGGGCAACGGAAACACCATATATTTT. Amino acid sequence: CASSPGQGNGNTIYF.

The CDR3: CASSPRQGGPTGELFF. CDR3 DNA: TGTGCCAGCAGCCCCAGACAGGGGGGGCCCACCGGGGAGCTGTTTTTT. The V and J genes are TRBV9 and TRBJ2-2; 9 nucleotides line up with TRBD1. The length of the CDR3 is 16 residues. Looked up from germline, CDR1 is SGDLS and CDR2 is YYNGEE. V gave up 4 bases and J gave up 4 bases; unmatched junction bases: 8.

The V and J genes are TRBV6-5 and TRBJ2-7, with 7 bases identical to TRBD1. V lost 7 bases and J lost 2; bases outside the gene matches: 8. The CDR3 is 14 residues long. Germline CDR1 is MNHEY and CDR2 is SVGAGI. The CDR3: CASTADRATYEQYF. As DNA, the CDR3 is TGTGCCAGCACCGCCGACAGGGCAACCTACGAGCAGTACTTC.

This chain joins TRBV28 and TRBJ1-5, with D perhaps TRBD1 (6 bases). The CDR3 is 13 residues long. V shed 3 bases and J shed 11 bases, with 14 bases lying between them. From germline, CDR1 is MDHEN and CDR2 SYDVKM. CDR3: CASSFGPNRAQHF. In nucleotides, the CDR3 is TGTGCCAGCAGTTTTGGGCCAAACAGGGCCCAGCATTTT.

The chain is built from TRBV7-2 and TRBJ1-2; 9 bases match TRBD1. This CDR3 spans 15 amino acids. Germline loops: CDR1 SGHTA, CDR2 FQGNSA. Trimming removed 2 bases from V and 8 bases from J; junction bases left unmatched: 9. This chain's CDR3 is CASSLRWTGVWGYTF. CDR3 coding DNA: TGTGCCAGCAGCTTAAGGTGGACAGGGGTTTGGGGCTACACCTTC.

The chain employs TRBV23-1 and TRBJ1-1; no reliable D call. TRBV23-1 is an ORF; its function is uncertain. Trimming stripped 6 bases from V and 3 bases from J, with 8 bases between. The CDR3 consists of 12 residues. The CDR3 bases are TGCGCCAGCAGCCTTCCAGACACTGAAGCTTTCTTT. This codes for CASSLPDTEAFF.

V usage is TRBV5-5 and J usage is TRBJ1-1; possible D gene TRBD1, 6 bases. The CDR3 is made up of 16 amino acids. Germline CDR1 SGHKS, CDR2 YYEKEE (reference sequence). V was pared by 5 bases and J by 0 bases, with 17 bases between. The CDR3 DNA sequence: TGTGCCAGCAGTGGCCAGGGGTACCTAATGAACACTGAAGCTTTCTTT. Encoded protein: CASSGQGYLMNTEAFF.

The chain has TRBV6-5 and TRBJ1-1; the D is unclear. V lost 4 bases to trimming and J lost 1 base, with 7 bases between them. CDR3 length: 13 residues. Germline lookup yields CDR1 MNHEY and CDR2 SVGAGI. CDR3 sequence reads: CASSSRRNTEAFF. CDR3 coding DNA: TGTGCCAGCAGTTCCCGGAGGAACACTGAAGCTTTCTTT.

This chain's CDR3 is CASSQVIAGYNEQFF. CDR3 nucleotide sequence: TGTGCCAGCAGCCAAGTGATAGCGGGGTATAATGAGCAGTTCTTC. The chain links TRBV4-2 to TRBJ2-1; 8 nucleotides align to TRBD2. Germline values: CDR1 LGHNA, CDR2 YNFKEQ. CDR3 length: 15 residues. V was pared by 1 base and J by 7 bases, with 6 bases of the junction left unmatched.

V gene TRBV20-1 combines with J gene TRBJ2-1, with 8 bases lining up with TRBD2. V lost 3 bases to trimming and J lost 4 bases; unmatched junction nucleotides: 5. The V gene's germline CDR1 is DFQATT and CDR2 SNEGSKA (reference sequence). The CDR3 contains 14 residues. The CDR3 region has the DNA TGCAGTGCTAGTAACCAGCGGGGGTACAATGAGCAGTTCTTC. Residues: CSASNQRGYNEQFF.

The CDR3 nucleotides are TGCGCCAGCAGGAGACAAGGGAGCACTGAAGCTTTCTTT. It codes for CASRRQGSTEAFF. V gene TRBV5-1 combines with J gene TRBJ1-1; D gene ambiguous. The V end lost 5 bases, the J end lost 4 bases, and 12 bases lay between the germline ends. The V gene's germline CDR1 is SGHRS and CDR2 YFSETQ. The CDR3 covers 13 residues. Full variable domain (outside the CDR3, taken from reference TRBV5-1 and TRBJ1-1): KAGVTQTPRYLIKTRGQQVTLSCSPISGHRSVSWYQQTPGQGLQFLFEYFSETQRNKGNFPGRFSGRQFSNSRSEMNVSTLELGDSALYLCASRRQGSTEAFFGQGTRLTVV.

V gene TRBV15 combines with J gene TRBJ1-2; TRBD1 aligns across 12 bases. J lost 5 bases, V lost 2 bases, and 6 bases had no gene match. The length of the CDR3 is 16 residues. In germline, CDR1 is LNHNV, CDR2 YYDKDF (reference sequence). The DNA for the CDR3 is TGTGCCACCAGCAGATACCCGGGACAGGGGGCTTATGGCTACACCTTC. Its protein product is CATSRYPGQGAYGYTF.